This T cell receptor (beta chain) was sequenced in a study of blood T cells in healthy people across ages. A second roughly 6 to 12 cycle PCR used barcoded and J-beta primers. TCRdb reanalysed the 5' RACE reads using MiXCR and keeps one entry per CDR3 protein. The sample records a few hundred thousand distinct CDR3 sequences, roughly a quarter being singletons. This clonotype occurred a few times. This CDR3 region has 17 residues. The V end lost 3 bases, the J end lost 1 base, and 17 bases lay between the germline ends. Separately, the same data were catalogued under a study of T cells of mothers and their children. From that paper: T cell clones that were persistent and microchimeric went undetected.

This receptor was obtained from a boy between 2 and 10 years old in good health. The material sequenced was blood. The chain carries TRBV12-3 or TRBV12-4 and TRBJ2-3, with unresolved D. This CDR3 reads CASSFDQKPTGTDTQYF. The CDR3 nucleotides are TGTGCCAGCAGTTTTGACCAGAAACCAACAGGCACAGATACGCAGTATTTT.